These 9 T cell receptor beta chains originate from one sample sequenced in a study of cytomegalovirus exposure and HLA in healthy donors. Profiling relied on immunoSEQ multiplex PCR, and the TCRdb table lists in-frame clones only, not all of them. The sample shows a few hundred thousand clones, around 86% of them seen only once. The specimen sequenced was PBMCs. All receptors derive from a woman aged 18 to 35 in good health and CMV-seronegative.

In this sample, this clone turned up once. The genes are TRBV28 and TRBJ2-5, with 9 bases that match TRBD1. The CDR3 has 15 residues. Trimming cost V 5 bases and J 5 bases; bases outside gene matches: 9. Germline values: CDR1 MDHEN, CDR2 SYDVKM. CDR3 loop: CASSTLDRGMETQYF. The DNA for the CDR3 is TGTGCCAGCAGTACCCTAGACAGGGGGATGGAGACCCAGTACTTC.

This clone has more than one count but fewer than ten. The chain carries TRBV4-1 and TRBJ2-7, with TRBD1 identical over 7 bases. Looked up from germline, CDR1 is MGHRA and CDR2 is YSYEKL. J gave up 1 base and V 3 bases, and 6 bases lay outside the gene matches. The CDR3 is 15 residues long. In DNA, the CDR3 is TGCGCCAGCAGCCAGCTTCACAGGGGTTCCTACGAGCAGTACTTC. Protein product: CASSQLHRGSYEQYF.

This clone came up many times. The chain joins TRBV4-2 to TRBJ1-3; 9 positions match TRBD1. CDR1 is LGHNA and CDR2 is YNFKEQ in the germline V gene. This CDR3 has 16 residues. V trimming: 0 bases; J trimming: 7 bases; junction bases outside the gene matches: 7. The CDR3 sequence: CASSQERGQGGNTIYF. The DNA for the CDR3 is TGTGCCAGCAGCCAAGAAAGGGGACAGGGTGGGAACACCATATATTTT.

The chain joins TRBV5-1 to TRBJ2-1; a weak D match, TRBD2 (5 bases). Germline V lookup: CDR1 SGHRS, CDR2 YFSETQ. Between the trimmed V and J ends, which lost 0 bases and 5 bases, there was a span of 9 bases. The CDR3 has 14 amino acids. In nucleotides, the CDR3 is TGCGCCAGCAGCTTGGAATGGACTCACAATGAGCAGTTCTTC. Translation gives CASSLEWTHNEQFF.

The gene calls are TRBV28 and TRBJ2-7; D is possibly TRBD2 (6 bases). Germline values: CDR1 MDHEN, CDR2 SYDVKM. There are 13 residues in the CDR3. Trimming removed 7 bases from V and 0 bases from J, with 10 bases in between. CDR3 sequence: CASIRRDSYEQYF. The CDR3 DNA follows: TGTGCCAGCATCAGGCGGGACTCCTACGAGCAGTACTTC.

CDR3 protein: CASSLGTSSGNTIYF. CDR3 nucleotide sequence: TGCGCCAGCAGCTTGGGAACCAGCTCTGGAAACACCATATATTTT. The chain employs TRBV5-1 and TRBJ1-3; D ambiguous. V was cut by 0 bases and J by 0 bases, with 7 bases left in between. CDR3 length: 15 amino acids. Germline V gene sequence: CDR1 SGHRS, CDR2 YFSETQ.

The V gene is TRBV6-5, the J gene TRBJ2-7, with 10 bases identical to TRBD2. V lost 6 bases to trimming and J lost 2 bases; unmatched junction nucleotides: 4. Germline V lookup: CDR1 MNHEY, CDR2 SVGAGI. There are 14 residues in the CDR3. This CDR3 reads CASRIAGGTYEQYF. CDR3 in DNA: TGTGCCAGCAGAATAGCGGGAGGAACCTACGAGCAGTACTTC.

V gene TRBV5-5 combines with J gene TRBJ2-3; 7 nucleotides align to TRBD1. Losses at the gene ends were 4 bases for V and 2 bases for J; bases not matched to a gene: 10. The CDR3 is 16 amino acids. Germline V gene lookup returns CDR1 SGHKS and CDR2 YYEKEE (reference sequence). CDR3 sequence reads: CASSVPGQRNTDTQYF. DNA of the CDR3: TGTGCCAGCAGCGTACCGGGACAGCGAAACACAGATACGCAGTATTTT.

V and J are TRBV4-1 and TRBJ2-7; no clear D gene. From germline, CDR1 is MGHRA and CDR2 YSYEKL. The CDR3 spans 15 residues. With 1 base removed from V and 6 bases from J, the gap between germline ends came to 16 bases. The CDR3 here is CASSQGHGIDIEQYF. CDR3 DNA sequence: TGCGCCAGCAGCCAAGGACATGGCATCGATATCGAGCAGTACTTC.